A single sample gave rise to the 3 T cell receptor beta chains below, sequenced in a study of molecular identifiers for immune sequencing clone quantification. Using its own MiXCR run on the PCR reads, TCRdb lists one record per CDR3 protein. The sample lists 460,000 or so distinct CDR3 sequences; less than 30% were seen once. What was sequenced was naive CD8+ T cells from blood, with Jurkat cell RNA spiked in. Subset noted: FACS-sorted CD8+CD4-CCR7+CD45RA+ naive T cells. These receptors were collected from a human donor in good health. Some libraries in this study had Jurkat cell RNA spiked in.

The chain couples TRBV10-3 to TRBJ2-5, with D possibly matching TRBD1 (5 bases). Trimming took 6 bases from V and 3 from J, leaving 11 bases between them. Germline CDR1 ENHRY, CDR2 SYGVKD. The CDR3 sequence is 13 residues long. CDR3 sequence: CAIRGQGEETQYF. DNA of the CDR3: TGTGCCATCAGGGGGCAGGGTGAAGAGACCCAGTACTTC.

The count of this clonotype is one. The chain is built from TRBV11-2 and TRBJ2-1; D may be TRBD1 or TRBD2 (6 bases each). Between the trimmed V and J ends, which lost 0 bases and 2 bases, there was a span of 11 bases. Germline V gene lookup returns CDR1 SGHAT and CDR2 FQNNGV. There are 16 residues in the CDR3. This chain's CDR3 is CASSLDGRGPYNEQFF. Here the CDR3 DNA reads TGTGCCAGCAGCTTAGACGGACGGGGGCCCTACAATGAGCAGTTCTTC.

The chain combines TRBV12-3 or TRBV12-4 with TRBJ1-1; D is unresolved. The CDR3 extends over 14 amino acids. Trimming pared 1 base from V and 5 bases from J, leaving 11 bases between. In DNA form, the CDR3 reads TGTGCCAGCAGTTTAGAAGGTCACAGTACTGAAGCTTTCTTT. It yields the protein CASSLEGHSTEAFF.